Below, 24 T cell receptor beta chains from the same sample are listed, as sequenced in a study of shared clonotypes between healthy human individuals. Profiling relied on immunoSEQ multiplex PCR, and the TCRdb table lists in-frame clones only, not all of them. The sample records under 2,500,000 clones, approximately 95% being singletons. Sample: naive CD4+ T cells sorted from blood. Subset reported: CD45RA+ positively selected. These receptors came from a young man in good health.

The V gene is TRBV30, the J gene TRBJ1-3, with D unclear. The CDR3 is made up of 14 amino acids. Between the trimmed V and J ends, which lost 0 bases and 4 bases, there was a span of 10 bases. Germline V gene lookup returns CDR1 GTSNPN and CDR2 SVGIG (reference sequence). The CDR3 DNA reads TGTGCCTGGAGTGTAAGCCGGGCAGGAAACACCATATATTTT. As protein: CAWSVSRAGNTIYF.

The rearrangement joins TRBV4-1 to TRBJ1-5, with D hard to call. Germline assignment: CDR1 MGHRA and CDR2 YSYEKL. V was shortened by 2 bases and J by 3 bases, with 5 bases between the two germline ends. This CDR3 spans 13 amino acids. The CDR3 bases are TGCGCCAGCAGCCAACAGGACAATCAGCCCCAGCATTTT. Translation gives CASSQQDNQPQHF.

The chain joins TRBV5-6 to TRBJ1-4; TRBD1 matches at 7 bases. This CDR3 comprises 16 residues. In germline, CDR1 is SGHDT, CDR2 YYEEEE. V dropped 4 bases and J dropped 1; count of bases not matched to a gene: 7. The chain's CDR3 is CASSLGTERTNEKLFF. In DNA, the CDR3 is TGTGCCAGCAGCCTCGGGACAGAAAGAACTAATGAAAAACTGTTTTTT. Based on the CDR3 plus reference TRBV5-6 and TRBJ1-4, the full variable domain is DAGVTQSPTHLIKTRGQQVTLRCSPKSGHDTVSWYQQALGQGPQFIFQYYEEEERQRGNFPDRFSGHQFPNYSSELNVNALLLGDSALYLCASSLGTERTNEKLFFGSGTQLSVL.

This chain links TRBV6-4 with TRBJ2-1; 12 bases line up with TRBD2. J was trimmed by 8 bases and V by 4 bases; bases with no gene match: 6. The CDR3 loop spans 15 amino acids. Germline CDR1 and CDR2: MRHNA and SNTAGT. The CDR3 protein is CASSALAGGPDEQFF. CDR3 DNA sequence: TGTGCCAGCAGTGCCCTAGCGGGGGGGCCGGATGAGCAGTTCTTC.

The V gene is TRBV6-1, the J gene TRBJ1-4, with unresolved D. In germline, CDR1 is MNHNS, CDR2 SASEGT. This CDR3 has 14 amino acids. V gave up 6 bases and J gave up 3 bases, with 11 bases separating them. The CDR3 reads CASRIVGSNEKLFF. The DNA for the CDR3 is TGTGCCAGCAGGATTGTCGGTTCTAATGAAAAACTGTTTTTT.

This clone was counted a single time. V and J are TRBV28 and TRBJ2-2; D is ambiguous. CDR1 and CDR2 from the germline V gene are MDHEN and SYDVKM. This CDR3 spans 15 amino acids. V lost 3 bases and J 0 bases, leaving 8 bases between the germline ends. As DNA, the CDR3 is TGTGCCAGCAGTTTTTTGTCCTCGAACACCGGGGAGCTGTTTTTT. Its protein is CASSFLSSNTGELFF.

The chain combines TRBV7-9 with TRBJ2-1; 7 nucleotides line up with TRBD1. V lost 3 bases, J lost 5 bases, and 10 bases stayed unmatched. The germline V gene encodes CDR1 SEHNR and CDR2 FQNEAQ (reference sequence). This CDR3 region has 16 residues. The CDR3 sequence is CASSFLQGKVHNEQFF. In DNA form, the CDR3 reads TGTGCCAGCAGCTTCTTACAGGGGAAAGTACACAATGAGCAGTTCTTC.

The gene calls are TRBV5-6 and TRBJ2-5; D not resolved. This CDR3 spans 13 amino acids. The germline V gene encodes CDR1 SGHDT and CDR2 YYEEEE. V was cut by 4 bases and J by 2 bases, with 9 bases left in between. The CDR3 is CASSEDRQETQYF. In DNA, the CDR3 is TGTGCCAGCAGCGAGGATAGACAAGAGACCCAGTACTTC.

The genes are TRBV4-1 and TRBJ1-2; 7 positions match TRBD1. In germline, CDR1 is MGHRA, CDR2 YSYEKL. With 4 bases clipped from V and 3 bases from J, the junction kept 5 bases outside the gene matches. CDR3 length: 14 amino acids. The CDR3 sequence: CASSLNRGDYGYTF. CDR3 in DNA: TGCGCCAGCAGCCTTAACAGGGGAGACTATGGCTACACCTTC.

V and J are TRBV4-1 and TRBJ2-3; no clear D. Per germline, CDR1 MGHRA and CDR2 YSYEKL. V lost 5 bases and J lost 0, with 15 bases in between. There are 16 residues in the CDR3. The CDR3 nucleotides are TGCGCCAGCAGCGACCTCGGCGGTTCTAGCACAGATACGCAGTATTTT. Encoded protein: CASSDLGGSSTDTQYF.

The V call is TRBV25-1, the J call TRBJ1-6, with D hard to call. The germline V and J ends were trimmed by 6 bases and 7 bases, with 19 bases remaining between them. The CDR3 is 16 residues long. Per germline, CDR1 MGHDK and CDR2 SYGVNS. The CDR3 loop is CASSPLRTDSNSPLHF. The CDR3 nucleotides are TGTGCCAGCAGCCCATTAAGGACGGACTCCAATTCACCCCTCCACTTT.

In its sample, this clone was seen once. The chain couples TRBV18 to TRBJ2-3; TRBD2 matches 10 bases. CDR1 and CDR2 from the germline V gene are KGHSH and LQKENI. The length of the CDR3 is 15 residues. Germline trimming cut 4 bases from V and 1 base from J; bases unmatched to any gene: 2. The CDR3 region has the DNA TGTGCCAGCTCACTTGGACTAGCGGGCACAGATACGCAGTATTTT. Protein: CASSLGLAGTDTQYF. The entire variable domain, with the rest obtained from reference TRBV18 and TRBJ2-3, is as follows: NAGVMQNPRHLVRRRGQEARLRCSPMKGHSHVYWYRQLPEEGLKFMVYLQKENIIDESGMPKERFSAEFPKEGPSILRIQQVVRGDSAAYFCASSLGLAGTDTQYFGPGTRLTVL.

This rearrangement joins TRBV9 to TRBJ2-1, with 8 nucleotides matching TRBD2. Germline CDR1 and CDR2: SGDLS and YYNGEE. J lost 7 bases, V lost 8 bases, and 17 bases had no gene match. This CDR3 comprises 16 residues. The DNA for the CDR3 is TGTGCCAGTAGCCCCATCCTAGGGACTAGTGGTAATGAGCAGTTCTTC. This gives the protein CASSPILGTSGNEQFF.

The rearrangement links TRBV6-1 to TRBJ2-1; D remains ambiguous. Trimming left V 9 bases short and J 6 bases short, with 9 bases between. This CDR3 has 11 residues. Per germline, CDR1 MNHNS and CDR2 SASEGT. CDR3 nucleotides: TGTGCCAGTTCATTTGTCAATGAGCAGTTCTTC. It encodes CASSFVNEQFF.

The chain combines TRBV9 with TRBJ2-2; D is unclear. The germline CDR1 and CDR2 sequences are SGDLS and YYNGEE. Trimming took 4 bases from V and 7 from J, leaving 11 bases between them. This CDR3 spans 13 amino acids. Here the CDR3 DNA reads TGTGCCAGCAGCTCCGAACTCAGCGGGGAGCTGTTTTTT. Amino acid sequence: CASSSELSGELFF.

V and J are TRBV6-5 and TRBJ1-2, with TRBD1 matching over 7 bases. The CDR3 has 14 residues. Germline lookup yields CDR1 MNHEY and CDR2 SVGAGI. V was clipped by 2 bases and J by 7 bases; unmatched bases: 7. Here the CDR3 DNA reads TGTGCCAGCAGTTACGACAGGGAGGCTGGTGGCTACACCTTC. Translating it yields CASSYDREAGGYTF.

The chain joins TRBV28 to TRBJ2-2, with 7 bases identical to TRBD2. Germline V gives CDR1 MDHEN, CDR2 SYDVKM. V was clipped by 6 bases and J by 7 bases; unmatched bases: 8. CDR3 length: 14 amino acids. The CDR3 DNA follows: TGTGCCAGCAGGGCCAGCGGGGAGGGCGGGGAGCTGTTTTTT. As protein: CASRASGEGGELFF.

A word on this clone: The junction does not match germline at one end; this may be a read error. V and J are TRBV29-1 and TRBJ1-2, with D maybe TRBD1 (5 bases). The germline V gene encodes CDR1 SQVTM and CDR2 ANQGSEA. The CDR3 spans 15 residues. CDR3 residues: CSVEDRKGTAVGYIF. The CDR3 nucleotides read TGCAGCGTTGAAGATAGGAAGGGGACGGCGGTTGGCTACATCTTC.

On this clone: This specimen includes other DNA sequences encoding the same CDR3. CDR3 sequence reads: CASRGQGYGYTF. The CDR3 DNA reads TGTGCCAGCAGAGGACAGGGGTACGGCTACACCTTC. The chain recombines TRBV6-5 with TRBJ1-2, with TRBD1 matching over 9 bases. This CDR3 contains 12 residues. The germline CDR1 and CDR2 sequences are MNHEY and SVGAGI. The V segment lost 6 bases and the J segment 8 bases; nucleotides outside the gene matches: 4.

The chain combines TRBV10-1 with TRBJ2-7; 9 bases agree with TRBD1. V shed 2 bases, J shed 3 bases, and the junction held 5 bases outside the gene matches. CDR1 and CDR2 (germline): WNHNN, SYGVQD (reference sequence). This CDR3 contains 15 residues. The CDR3 is CASSEPRQGDYEQYF. CDR3 sequence (DNA): TGCGCCAGCAGTGAGCCAAGACAGGGGGACTACGAGCAGTACTTC.

The CDR3, as DNA: TGTGCCAGTAACCCCACAGGGGGTTATGAAAAACTGTTTTTT. Translating gives CASNPTGGYEKLFF. The chain carries TRBV19 and TRBJ1-4; 8 nucleotides match TRBD1. The trim removed 7 bases at V and 6 bases at J, leaving 7 bases unmatched. The CDR3 spans 14 residues. Germline V lookup: CDR1 LNHDA, CDR2 SQIVND (reference sequence).

The rearrangement links TRBV5-4 to TRBJ2-5; 7 bases are shared with TRBD1. Germline-derived CDR1 and CDR2 are SGHNT and YYREEE (reference sequence). With V trimmed by 1 base and J by 0 bases, 3 bases remained unmatched. This CDR3 is 15 amino acids long. CDR3 residues: CASSLQGVYQETQYF. The CDR3 DNA sequence: TGTGCCAGCAGCTTGCAGGGGGTGTACCAAGAGACCCAGTACTTC.

This clone was detected once. This chain connects TRBV28 to TRBJ2-7, with D uncertain. The germline V and J ends were trimmed by 6 bases and 6 bases, with 21 bases remaining between them. The length of the CDR3 is 15 residues. CDR1 and CDR2 (germline): MDHEN, SYDVKM. In DNA, the CDR3 is TGTGCCAGCAGCCCTCGCCCCCCATCAAGAGGCGAGCAGTACTTC. Translating gives CASSPRPPSRGEQYF.

The V gene is TRBV27, the J gene TRBJ2-1; 10 bases map to TRBD2. This CDR3 is built from 17 residues. CDR1 and CDR2 from the germline V gene are MNHEY and SMNVEV (reference sequence). With 3 bases clipped from V and 4 bases from J, the junction kept 9 bases outside the gene matches. The CDR3 DNA reads as TGTGCCAGCAGTTTCAGTCGGACTAGCGGATATTACAATGAGCAGTTCTTC. Amino acid sequence: CASSFSRTSGYYNEQFF.